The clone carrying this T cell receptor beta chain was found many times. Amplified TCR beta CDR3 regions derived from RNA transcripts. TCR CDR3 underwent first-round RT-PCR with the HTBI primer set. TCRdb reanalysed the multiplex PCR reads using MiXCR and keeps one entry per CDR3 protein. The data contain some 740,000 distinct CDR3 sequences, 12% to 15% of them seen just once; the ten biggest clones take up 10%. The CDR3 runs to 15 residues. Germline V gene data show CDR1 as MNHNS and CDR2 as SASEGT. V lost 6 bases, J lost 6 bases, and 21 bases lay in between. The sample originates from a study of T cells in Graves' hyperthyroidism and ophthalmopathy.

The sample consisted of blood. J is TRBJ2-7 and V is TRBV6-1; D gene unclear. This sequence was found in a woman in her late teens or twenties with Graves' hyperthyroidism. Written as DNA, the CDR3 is TGTGCCAGCAGCTCCTCGCCTCGCCAGGCTCGCGAGCAGTACTTC. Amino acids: CASSSSPRQAREQYF.